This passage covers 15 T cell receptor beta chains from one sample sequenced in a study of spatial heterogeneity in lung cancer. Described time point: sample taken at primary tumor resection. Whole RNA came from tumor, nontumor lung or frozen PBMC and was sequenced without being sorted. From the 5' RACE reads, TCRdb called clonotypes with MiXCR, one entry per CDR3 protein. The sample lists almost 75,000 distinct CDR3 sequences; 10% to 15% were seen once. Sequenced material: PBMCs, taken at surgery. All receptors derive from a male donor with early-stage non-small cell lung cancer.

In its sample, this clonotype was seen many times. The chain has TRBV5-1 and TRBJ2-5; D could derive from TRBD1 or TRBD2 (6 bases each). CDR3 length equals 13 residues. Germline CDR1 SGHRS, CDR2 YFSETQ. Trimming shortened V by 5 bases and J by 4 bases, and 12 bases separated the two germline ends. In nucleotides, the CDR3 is TGCGCCAGCAGTCGAGGGGGGTTAGAGACCCAGTACTTC. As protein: CASSRGGLETQYF.

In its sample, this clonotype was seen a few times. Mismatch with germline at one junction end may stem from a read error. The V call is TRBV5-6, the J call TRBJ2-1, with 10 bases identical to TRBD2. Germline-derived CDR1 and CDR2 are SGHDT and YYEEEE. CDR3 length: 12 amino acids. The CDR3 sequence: CASSLGASGSLF. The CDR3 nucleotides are TGTGCCAGCAGCCTGGGCGCTAGCGGGAGTCTCTTC.

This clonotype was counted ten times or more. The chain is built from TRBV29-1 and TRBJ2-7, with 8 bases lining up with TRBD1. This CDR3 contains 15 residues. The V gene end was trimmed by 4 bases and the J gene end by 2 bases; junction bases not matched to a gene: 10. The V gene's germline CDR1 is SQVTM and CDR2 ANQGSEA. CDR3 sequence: CSVVRRQGRAYEQYF. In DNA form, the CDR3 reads TGCAGCGTTGTGCGCCGACAGGGGCGAGCCTACGAGCAGTACTTC.

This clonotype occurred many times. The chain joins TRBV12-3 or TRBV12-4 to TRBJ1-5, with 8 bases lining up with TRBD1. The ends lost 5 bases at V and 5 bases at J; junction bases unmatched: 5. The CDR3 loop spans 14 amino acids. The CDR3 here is CASSPGQGHQPQHF. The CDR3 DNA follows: TGTGCCAGCAGTCCAGGACAGGGACATCAGCCCCAGCATTTT.

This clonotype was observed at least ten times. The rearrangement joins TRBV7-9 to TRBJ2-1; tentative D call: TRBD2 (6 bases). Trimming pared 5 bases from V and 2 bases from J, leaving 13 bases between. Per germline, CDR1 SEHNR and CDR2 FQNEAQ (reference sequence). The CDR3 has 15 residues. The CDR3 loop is CASSGTDSTYNEQFF. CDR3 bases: TGTGCCAGCAGCGGGACTGATTCTACCTACAATGAGCAGTTCTTC.

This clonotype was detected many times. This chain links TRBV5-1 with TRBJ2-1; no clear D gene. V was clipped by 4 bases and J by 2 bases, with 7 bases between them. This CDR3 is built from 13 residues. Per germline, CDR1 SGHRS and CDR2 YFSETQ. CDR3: CASSADTYNEQFF. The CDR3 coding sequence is TGCGCCAGCAGCGCCGACACCTACAATGAGCAGTTCTTC.

CDR3 in amino acids: CASSQGAGQSTDTQYF. CDR3 nucleotides: TGTGCCAGCAGCCAAGGAGCGGGACAAAGCACAGATACGCAGTATTTT. The chain joins TRBV4-2 to TRBJ2-3; D perhaps matches TRBD2 (7 bases). The CDR3 length is 16 residues. Germline V gene lookup returns CDR1 LGHNA and CDR2 YNFKEQ. The V end was cut by 1 base, the J end by 0 bases, with 11 bases between.

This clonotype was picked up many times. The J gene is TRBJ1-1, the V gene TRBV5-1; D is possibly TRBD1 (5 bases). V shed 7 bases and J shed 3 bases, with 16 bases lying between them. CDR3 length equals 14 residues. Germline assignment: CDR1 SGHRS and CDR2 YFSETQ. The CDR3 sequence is CASGEGTIDTEAFF. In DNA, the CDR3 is TGCGCCAGCGGAGAGGGGACCATAGACACTGAAGCTTTCTTT.

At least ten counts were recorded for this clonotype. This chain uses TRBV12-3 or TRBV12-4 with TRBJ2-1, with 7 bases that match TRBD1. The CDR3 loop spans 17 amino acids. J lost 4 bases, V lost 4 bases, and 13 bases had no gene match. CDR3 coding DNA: TGTGCCAGCAGTTCAACCTGGACAGGAGACGGTTACAATGAGCAGTTCTTC. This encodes CASSSTWTGDGYNEQFF.

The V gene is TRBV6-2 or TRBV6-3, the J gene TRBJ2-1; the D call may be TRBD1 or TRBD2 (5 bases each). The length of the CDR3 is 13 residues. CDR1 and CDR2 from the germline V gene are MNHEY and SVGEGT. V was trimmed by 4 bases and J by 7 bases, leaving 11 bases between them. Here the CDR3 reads CASSWDGNNEQFF. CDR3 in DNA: TGTGCCAGCAGTTGGGACGGGAATAATGAGCAGTTCTTC.

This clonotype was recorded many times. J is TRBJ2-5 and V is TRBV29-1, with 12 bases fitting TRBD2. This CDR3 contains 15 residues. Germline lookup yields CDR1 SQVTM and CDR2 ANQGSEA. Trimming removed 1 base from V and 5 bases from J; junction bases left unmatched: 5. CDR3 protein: CSVEGLAGEPETQYF. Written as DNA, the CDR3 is TGCAGCGTTGAAGGACTAGCGGGGGAACCGGAGACCCAGTACTTC.

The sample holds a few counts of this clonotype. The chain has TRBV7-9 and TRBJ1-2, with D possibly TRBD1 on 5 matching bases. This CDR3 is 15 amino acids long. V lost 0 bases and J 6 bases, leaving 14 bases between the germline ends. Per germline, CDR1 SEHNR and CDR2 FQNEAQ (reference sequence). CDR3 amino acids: CASSLARQGYNGYTF. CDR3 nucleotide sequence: TGTGCCAGCAGCTTAGCTCGGCAGGGCTATAATGGCTACACCTTC.

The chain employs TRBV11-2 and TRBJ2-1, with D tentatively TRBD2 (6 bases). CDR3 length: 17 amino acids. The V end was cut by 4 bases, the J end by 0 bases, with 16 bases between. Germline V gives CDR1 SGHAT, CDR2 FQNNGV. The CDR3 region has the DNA TGTGCCAGCAGCTCCCTCGGGACTCCAAGCTCCTACAATGAGCAGTTCTTC. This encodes CASSSLGTPSSYNEQFF.

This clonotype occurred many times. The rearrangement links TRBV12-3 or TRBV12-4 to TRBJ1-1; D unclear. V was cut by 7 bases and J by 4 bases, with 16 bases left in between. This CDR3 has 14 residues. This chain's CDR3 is CASTQDGLATEAFF. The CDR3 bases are TGTGCCAGCACCCAGGACGGTCTGGCCACTGAAGCTTTCTTT.

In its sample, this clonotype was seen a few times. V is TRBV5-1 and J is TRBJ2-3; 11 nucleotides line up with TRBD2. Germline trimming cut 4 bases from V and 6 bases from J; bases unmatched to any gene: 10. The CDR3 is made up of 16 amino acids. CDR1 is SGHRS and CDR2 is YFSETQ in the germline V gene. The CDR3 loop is CASSKGTSGWWDTQYF. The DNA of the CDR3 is TGCGCCAGCAGCAAAGGGACTAGCGGATGGTGGGATACGCAGTATTTT.